The rows below give T cell receptor beta chains drawn from one sample of a study of blood T cells in healthy people across ages. TCRdb re-called the 5' RACE reads with MiXCR, one entry per CDR3 protein. The repertoire holds around 1.5 million distinct CDR3 sequences, with about 31% as singletons. Sequencing was done on a sample of blood. Receptors were obtained from a woman aged 25 to 39 in good health. Each CDR3 is given with its conserved first and last residue. A D gene is named only where the DNA matches it firmly. Some rows have no size entry. The others give once, few or many, or a class for an expanded clone.

D gene: TRBD2
V gene: TRBV28
J gene: TRBJ2-3
clone size: few
CDR3 DNA: TGTGCCAGCAGCACAAGGACTAGCGGCCTCACAGATACGCAGTATTTT
CDR3 protein: CASSTRTSGLTDTQYF

D gene: .
V gene: TRBV5-1
J gene: TRBJ2-5
clone size: .
CDR3 DNA: TGCGCCAGCAGCTTGGACGACCGGGGACTCAACTTATTGACCCAGTACTTC
CDR3 protein: CASSLDDRGLNLLTQYF

D gene: .
V gene: TRBV5-1
J gene: TRBJ1-1
clone size: .
CDR3 DNA: TGCGCCAGCAGTGGGTTAGAGGAGGGGAAGAACACTGAAGCTTTCTTT
CDR3 protein: CASSGLEEGKNTEAFF

D gene: .
V gene: TRBV9
J gene: TRBJ2-3
clone size: .
CDR3 DNA: TGTGCCAGCAGCGTGACGGGGTGGGGCGAATTGACAGATACGCAGTATTTT
CDR3 protein: CASSVTGWGELTDTQYF

D gene: TRBD1
V gene: TRBV5-1
J gene: TRBJ1-1
clone size: few
CDR3 DNA: TGCGCCAGCAGCTTGATGCGTCAGGGGGCGAGTGAAGCTTTCTTT
CDR3 protein: CASSLMRQGASEAFF

D gene: TRBD2
V gene: TRBV20-1
J gene: TRBJ2-3
clone size: .
CDR3 DNA: TGCAGTTCTCGCCTGTCGCGGGAGGTAGATACGCAGTATTTT
CDR3 protein: CSSRLSREVDTQYF

D gene: TRBD2
V gene: TRBV6-2/TRBV6-3
J gene: TRBJ2-1
clone size: .
CDR3 DNA: TGTGCCAGCAGCTGGGGACTAGCGGAGGGGGGCTACAATGAGCAGTTCTTC
CDR3 protein: CASSWGLAEGGYNEQFF

D gene: .
V gene: TRBV12-3/TRBV12-4
J gene: TRBJ2-7
clone size: few
CDR3 DNA: TGTGCCAGCAGTTTAGGGGAACGGTCGTTGCTTTCCTACGAGCAGTACTTC
CDR3 protein: CASSLGERSLLSYEQYF

D gene: .
V gene: TRBV6-6
J gene: TRBJ1-5
clone size: .
CDR3 DNA: TGTGCCAGCTCCCTCGCTGATCGAGGGTTAAAACGGTCCCAGCATTTT
CDR3 protein: CASSLADRGLKRSQHF

D gene: TRBD2
V gene: TRBV27
J gene: TRBJ2-7
clone size: .
CDR3 DNA: TGTGCCAGCACCCCCTCACGGGGGAGGACTAGCGGGAGGTCATATTACGAGCAGTACTTC
CDR3 protein: CASTPSRGRTSGRSYYEQYF

D gene: .
V gene: TRBV6-6
J gene: TRBJ1-2
clone size: few
CDR3 DNA: TGTGCCAGCAGTTCCTTCCAGGGGCTCCGCTATTCGTTGGGCTACACCTTC
CDR3 protein: CASSSFQGLRYSLGYTF

D gene: TRBD1
V gene: TRBV25-1
J gene: TRBJ2-1
clone size: few
CDR3 DNA: TGTGCCAGTGGGACAGGGATCAATGAGCAGTTCTTC
CDR3 protein: CASGTGINEQFF

D gene: .
V gene: TRBV5-1
J gene: TRBJ1-6
clone size: .
CDR3 DNA: TGCGCCAGCAGCCCGGGTGCAGAAGGGTCCCTCCACTTT
CDR3 protein: CASSPGAEGSLHF

D gene: .
V gene: TRBV12-3/TRBV12-4
J gene: TRBJ2-3
clone size: .
CDR3 DNA: TGTGCCAGCTCCAAAGGGGGAAAAGGAAGCACAGATACGCAGTATTTT
CDR3 protein: CASSKGGKGSTDTQYF

D gene: .
V gene: TRBV7-2
J gene: TRBJ1-5
clone size: .
CDR3 DNA: TGTGCCAGCAGCCTCAGGGGCCCCGGACAGCCCCAGCATTTT
CDR3 protein: CASSLRGPGQPQHF

D gene: .
V gene: TRBV6-8
J gene: TRBJ1-4
clone size: .
CDR3 DNA: TGTGCCAGCAGTTACCGGGCGGAAACAGGGGAAAAACTGTTTTTT
CDR3 protein: CASSYRAETGEKLFF

D gene: .
V gene: TRBV6-1
J gene: TRBJ1-5
clone size: .
CDR3 DNA: TGTGCCAGCAGTGAACACGGAAATCAGCCCCAGCATTTT
CDR3 protein: CASSEHGNQPQHF

D gene: TRBD2
V gene: TRBV20-1
J gene: TRBJ2-7
clone size: .
CDR3 DNA: TGCAGTGCTAGAGATCAAAGCGGGACGCCTCCTAAAGAGCAGTACTTC
CDR3 protein: CSARDQSGTPPKEQYF

D gene: TRBD1
V gene: TRBV28
J gene: TRBJ1-2
clone size: .
CDR3 DNA: TGTGCCAGCAGTCTCCTCAGACAGGGGGCAATTGGCGGCTACACCTTC
CDR3 protein: CASSLLRQGAIGGYTF

D gene: TRBD2
V gene: TRBV6-5
J gene: TRBJ2-1
clone size: .
CDR3 DNA: TGTGCCAGCAGTTGGGGTAGCGGGGGGAGCTCCTACAATGAGCAGTTCTTC
CDR3 protein: CASSWGSGGSSYNEQFF

D gene: .
V gene: TRBV18
J gene: TRBJ2-5
clone size: .
CDR3 DNA: TGTGCCAGCTCACCACCGAGCCTTTTTGGAGAGACCCAGTACTTC
CDR3 protein: CASSPPSLFGETQYF

D gene: .
V gene: TRBV6-1
J gene: TRBJ1-6
clone size: .
CDR3 DNA: TGTGCCAGCAGTGAATGGGTAGGGAATAATTCACCCCTCCACTTT
CDR3 protein: CASSEWVGNNSPLHF

D gene: TRBD2
V gene: TRBV28
J gene: TRBJ2-1
clone size: many
CDR3 DNA: TGTGCCAGCAGTTCTAGCGGGAGGGCCAAAACCTATGAGCAGTTCTTC
CDR3 protein: CASSSSGRAKTYEQFF

D gene: TRBD1
V gene: TRBV30
J gene: TRBJ2-1
clone size: .
CDR3 DNA: TGTGCCTGGAGGAGACGATCCGGGACAGGGGGCAACTCCTACGAGCAGTTCTTC
CDR3 protein: CAWRRRSGTGGNSYEQFF

D gene: TRBD1
V gene: TRBV12-3/TRBV12-4
J gene: TRBJ2-7
clone size: .
CDR3 DNA: TGTGCCAGCAGTTACCGGGACAGGGTTTTCTACGAGCAGTACTTC
CDR3 protein: CASSYRDRVFYEQYF

D gene: TRBD2
V gene: TRBV5-5
J gene: TRBJ2-7
clone size: .
CDR3 DNA: TGTGCCAGCAGCTTTAGCGGGGGGATCGAGCAGTACTTC
CDR3 protein: CASSFSGGIEQYF

D gene: .
V gene: TRBV28
J gene: TRBJ2-4
clone size: many
CDR3 DNA: TGTGCCAGCAGTACAGGGGCCAAAAACATTCAGTACTTC
CDR3 protein: CASSTGAKNIQYF

D gene: .
V gene: TRBV29-1
J gene: TRBJ2-5
clone size: .
CDR3 DNA: TGCAGCGTACGGGGGTTGACAGAGACCCAGTACTTC
CDR3 protein: CSVRGLTETQYF

D gene: TRBD1
V gene: TRBV28
J gene: TRBJ2-5
clone size: .
CDR3 DNA: TGTGCCAGCAGTTCCCCACGTTGGGGGACAGGGGTCGAGACCCAGTACTTC
CDR3 protein: CASSSPRWGTGVETQYF

D gene: TRBD1
V gene: TRBV6-4
J gene: TRBJ2-1
clone size: few
CDR3 DNA: TGCGCCAGCAGTGTGATGACAGGGTTCAATGAGCAGTTCTTC
CDR3 protein: CASSVMTGFNEQFF

D gene: TRBD2
V gene: TRBV9
J gene: TRBJ2-1
clone size: .
CDR3 DNA: TGTGCCAGCAGCGGAGGCGCGGGAGCCTACAATGAGCAGTTCTTC
CDR3 protein: CASSGGAGAYNEQFF

D gene: .
V gene: TRBV20-1
J gene: TRBJ2-7
clone size: .
CDR3 DNA: TGCAGTGCCCCAATGGCGTTATCGAGCTACGAGCAGTACTTC
CDR3 protein: CSAPMALSSYEQYF

D gene: TRBD1
V gene: TRBV6-6
J gene: TRBJ2-7
clone size: few
CDR3 DNA: TGTGCCAGCAGTTACGACAGGGTCTACGAGCAGTACTTC
CDR3 protein: CASSYDRVYEQYF

D gene: TRBD1
V gene: TRBV20-1
J gene: TRBJ2-7
clone size: few
CDR3 DNA: TGCAGTGCTAGAAAGGCAGGGGGCTACGAGCAGTACTTC
CDR3 protein: CSARKAGGYEQYF

D gene: .
V gene: TRBV25-1
J gene: TRBJ2-7
clone size: many
CDR3 DNA: TGTGCCAGCAGTGACAGGGTCTACGAGCAGTACTTC
CDR3 protein: CASSDRVYEQYF

D gene: .
V gene: TRBV6-5
J gene: TRBJ1-2
clone size: few
CDR3 DNA: TGTGCCAGCAGTTACCAGGCAGGGATGGGTGGCTACACCTTC
CDR3 protein: CASSYQAGMGGYTF

D gene: TRBD2
V gene: TRBV20-1
J gene: TRBJ2-1
clone size: few
CDR3 DNA: TGCAGTGCTAGAGATTGGCGGGGGGCCCCTGGGGGGGAGCAGTTCTTC
CDR3 protein: CSARDWRGAPGGEQFF

D gene: TRBD2
V gene: TRBV5-1
J gene: TRBJ2-1
clone size: few
CDR3 DNA: TGCGCCAGCAGCTCGGGGGGGGACAATGAGCAGTTCTTC
CDR3 protein: CASSSGGDNEQFF

D gene: .
V gene: TRBV5-6
J gene: TRBJ1-6
clone size: few
CDR3 DNA: TGTGCCAGCAGCTCCCGGAGCTCACCCCTCCACTTT
CDR3 protein: CASSSRSSPLHF

D gene: .
V gene: TRBV27
J gene: TRBJ2-7
clone size: .
CDR3 DNA: TGTGCCAGCAGTCCCTCCGGGTACACCTACGAGCAGTACTTC
CDR3 protein: CASSPSGYTYEQYF

D gene: TRBD2
V gene: TRBV7-2
J gene: TRBJ2-3
clone size: .
CDR3 DNA: TGTGCCAGCAGCCCCGGGACTAGCGGGGGGGACGAGGGGCAGTATTTT
CDR3 protein: CASSPGTSGGDEGQYF

D gene: .
V gene: TRBV30
J gene: TRBJ1-4
clone size: .
CDR3 DNA: TGTGCCTGGAGCGGTTCCGGGACGGTCAATGAAAAACTGTTTTTT
CDR3 protein: CAWSGSGTVNEKLFF

D gene: .
V gene: TRBV21-1
J gene: TRBJ2-5
clone size: .
CDR3 DNA: TGTGCCAGCAGGCGAGGGACTAGCGGGGTATTATTAGAGACCCAGTACTTC
CDR3 protein: CASRRGTSGVLLETQYF

D gene: .
V gene: TRBV7-2
J gene: TRBJ1-2
clone size: few
CDR3 DNA: TGTGCCAGCAGCTCCCGGGGCATGCCGCATGGCTACACCTTC
CDR3 protein: CASSSRGMPHGYTF

D gene: .
V gene: TRBV6-6
J gene: TRBJ2-2
clone size: .
CDR3 DNA: TGTGCCAGCTCCAGGGGAATACTGAACACCGGGGAGCTGTTTTTT
CDR3 protein: CASSRGILNTGELFF

D gene: .
V gene: TRBV4-2
J gene: TRBJ1-2
clone size: many
CDR3 DNA: TGTGCCAGCAGCCCAGACAGGACGGACGGTGGAGGCTACACCTTC
CDR3 protein: CASSPDRTDGGGYTF

D gene: .
V gene: TRBV7-7
J gene: TRBJ2-5
clone size: .
CDR3 DNA: TGTGCCAGCAGCTTGGCCCGGGGGAATCAAGAGACCCAGTACTTC
CDR3 protein: CASSLARGNQETQYF

D gene: TRBD1
V gene: TRBV6-1
J gene: TRBJ1-5
clone size: .
CDR3 DNA: TGTGCCAGCAAGGTATTCTGGGACAGGGATCAGCCCCAGCATTTT
CDR3 protein: CASKVFWDRDQPQHF

D gene: .
V gene: TRBV2
J gene: TRBJ1-5
clone size: few
CDR3 DNA: TGTGCCAGCAGGGGTACGGAGCTTAACAATCAGCCCCAGCATTTT
CDR3 protein: CASRGTELNNQPQHF

D gene: .
V gene: TRBV27
J gene: TRBJ1-6
clone size: few
CDR3 DNA: TGTGCCAGCAGTCTCCCGGGGGGAACCCTCCACTTT
CDR3 protein: CASSLPGGTLHF

D gene: .
V gene: TRBV27
J gene: TRBJ1-5
clone size: .
CDR3 DNA: TGCGCCAGCAGTTTATTAGGGAGAGGTAGAGGCCAGCCCCAGCATTTT
CDR3 protein: CASSLLGRGRGQPQHF

D gene: .
V gene: TRBV9
J gene: TRBJ1-4
clone size: few
CDR3 DNA: TGTGCCAGCAGCGTAACGGATTATGCAACTAATGAAAAACTGTTTTTT
CDR3 protein: CASSVTDYATNEKLFF

D gene: .
V gene: TRBV3-1
J gene: TRBJ2-6
clone size: few
CDR3 DNA: TGTGCCAGCAGCCAAGAACGGCTGGGCGGAGTGGGGGGGGCCAACGTCCTGACTTTC
CDR3 protein: CASSQERLGGVGGANVLTF

D gene: TRBD2
V gene: TRBV3-1
J gene: TRBJ2-1
clone size: few
CDR3 DNA: TGTGCCAGCAGCCAAGGTTTTGGCGGGGGACCATACAATGAGCAGTTCTTC
CDR3 protein: CASSQGFGGGPYNEQFF

D gene: .
V gene: TRBV20-1
J gene: TRBJ1-5
clone size: .
CDR3 DNA: TGCAGTGCTGGGCCCGAGGGCTATAGCAATCAGCCCCAGCATTTT
CDR3 protein: CSAGPEGYSNQPQHF